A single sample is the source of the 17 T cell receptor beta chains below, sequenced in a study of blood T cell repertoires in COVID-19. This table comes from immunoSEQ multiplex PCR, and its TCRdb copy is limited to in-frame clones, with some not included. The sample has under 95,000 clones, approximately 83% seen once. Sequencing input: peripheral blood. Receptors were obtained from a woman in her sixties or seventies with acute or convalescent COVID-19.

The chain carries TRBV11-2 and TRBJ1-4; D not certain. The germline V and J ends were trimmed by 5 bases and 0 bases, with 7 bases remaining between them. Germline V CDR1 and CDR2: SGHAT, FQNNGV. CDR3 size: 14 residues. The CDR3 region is CASSAYATNEKLFF. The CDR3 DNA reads TGTGCCAGCAGCGCCTATGCAACTAATGAAAAACTGTTTTTT.

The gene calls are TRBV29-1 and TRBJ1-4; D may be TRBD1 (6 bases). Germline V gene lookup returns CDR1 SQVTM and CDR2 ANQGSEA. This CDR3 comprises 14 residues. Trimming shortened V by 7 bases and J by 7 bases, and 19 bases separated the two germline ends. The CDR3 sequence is CSASKQGGSEKLFF. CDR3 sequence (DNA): TGCAGCGCATCTAAACAGGGTGGGAGTGAAAAACTGTTTTTT.

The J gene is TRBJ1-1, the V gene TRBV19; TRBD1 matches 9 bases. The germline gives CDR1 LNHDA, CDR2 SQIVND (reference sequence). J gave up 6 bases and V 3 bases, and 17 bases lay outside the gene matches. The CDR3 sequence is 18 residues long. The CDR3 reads CASSMLNLGQGQRSEAFF. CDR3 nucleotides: TGTGCCAGTAGTATGTTAAACCTAGGACAGGGGCAAAGATCTGAAGCTTTCTTT.

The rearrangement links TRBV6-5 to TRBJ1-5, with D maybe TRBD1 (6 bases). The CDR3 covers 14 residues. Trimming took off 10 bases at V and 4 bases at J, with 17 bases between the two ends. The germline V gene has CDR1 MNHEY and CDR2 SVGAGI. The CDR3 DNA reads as TGTGCCACTAAACGGGAAGGGGGAAATCAGCCCCAGCATTTT. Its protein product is CATKREGGNQPQHF.

The CDR3 DNA reads as TGCGCCAGCAGAACAACCTTGGACACCGGGGAGCTGTTTTTT. It translates to CASRTTLDTGELFF. This rearrangement joins TRBV5-1 to TRBJ2-2; no reliable D call. V was pared by 5 bases and J by 3 bases, with 11 bases between. The CDR3 is 14 residues long. Germline assignment: CDR1 SGHRS and CDR2 YFSETQ.

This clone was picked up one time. CDR3 DNA: TGTGCCAGCAGACAGGGACAGACGAACACCGGGGAGCTGTTTTTT. Translated: CASRQGQTNTGELFF. V gene TRBV6-5 combines with J gene TRBJ2-2, with 7 bases fitting TRBD1. Germline V gives CDR1 MNHEY, CDR2 SVGAGI. The CDR3 runs to 15 residues. J lost 0 bases, V lost 6 bases, and 4 bases had no gene match.

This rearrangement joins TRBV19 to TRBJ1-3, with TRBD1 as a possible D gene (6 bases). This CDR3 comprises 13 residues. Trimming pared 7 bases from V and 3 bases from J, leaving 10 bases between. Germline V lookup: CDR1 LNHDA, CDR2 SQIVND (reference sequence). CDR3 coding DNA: TGTGCCAGTACCAGGACAGTTGGAAACACCATATATTTT. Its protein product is CASTRTVGNTIYF.

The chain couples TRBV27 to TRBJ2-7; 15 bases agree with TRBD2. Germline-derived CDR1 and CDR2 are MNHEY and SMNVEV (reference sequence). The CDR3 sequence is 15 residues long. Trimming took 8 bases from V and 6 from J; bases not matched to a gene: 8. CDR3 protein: CASGTSGGIGGEQYF. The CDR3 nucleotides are TGTGCCAGCGGGACTAGCGGGGGGATTGGGGGCGAGCAGTACTTC.

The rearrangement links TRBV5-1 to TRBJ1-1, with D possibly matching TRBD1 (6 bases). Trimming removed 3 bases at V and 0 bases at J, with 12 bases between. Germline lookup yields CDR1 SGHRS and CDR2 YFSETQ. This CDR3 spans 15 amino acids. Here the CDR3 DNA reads TGCGCCAGCAGCTATACCAGGACAGTGAACACTGAAGCTTTCTTT. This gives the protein CASSYTRTVNTEAFF.

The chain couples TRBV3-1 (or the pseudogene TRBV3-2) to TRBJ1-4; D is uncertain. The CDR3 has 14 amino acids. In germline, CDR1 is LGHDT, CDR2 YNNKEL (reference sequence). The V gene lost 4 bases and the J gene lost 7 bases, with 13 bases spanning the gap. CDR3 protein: CASSRRENGEKLFF. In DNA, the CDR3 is TGTGCCAGCAGCCGAAGGGAGAATGGTGAAAAACTGTTTTTT.

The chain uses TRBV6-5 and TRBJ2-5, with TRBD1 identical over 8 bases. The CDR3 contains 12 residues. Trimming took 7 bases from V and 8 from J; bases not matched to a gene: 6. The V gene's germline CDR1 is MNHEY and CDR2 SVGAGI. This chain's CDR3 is CASIGQGITQYF. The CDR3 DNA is TGTGCCAGCATCGGACAGGGTATAACCCAGTACTTC.

This chain's CDR3 is CASSLTVNTEAFF. The CDR3 DNA reads as TGTGCCAGCAGCTTGACAGTGAACACTGAAGCTTTCTTT. The V call is TRBV5-4, the J call TRBJ1-1; D unresolved. V lost 1 base, J lost 0 bases, and 4 bases lay in between. CDR3 length: 13 amino acids. Germline assignment: CDR1 SGHNT and CDR2 YYREEE (reference sequence). Full variable domain (remainder filled in from reference TRBV5-4 and TRBJ1-1): ETGVTQSPTHLIKTRGQQVTLRCSSQSGHNTVSWYQQALGQGPQFIFQYYREEENGRGNFPPRFSGLQFPNYSSELNVNALELDDSALYLCASSLTVNTEAFFGQGTRLTVV.

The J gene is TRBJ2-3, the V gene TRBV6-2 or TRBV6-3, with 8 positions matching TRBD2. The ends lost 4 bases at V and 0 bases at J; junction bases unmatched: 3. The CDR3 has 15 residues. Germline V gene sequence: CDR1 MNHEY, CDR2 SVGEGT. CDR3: CASSSTSVSTDTQYF. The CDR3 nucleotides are TGTGCCAGCAGTTCGACTAGCGTGAGCACAGATACGCAGTATTTT.

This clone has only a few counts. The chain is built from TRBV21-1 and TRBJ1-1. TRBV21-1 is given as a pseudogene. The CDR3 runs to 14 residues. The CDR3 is CASSNVRGNTEAFF. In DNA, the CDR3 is TGTGCCAGCAGCAATGTTCGGGGGAACACTGAAGCTTTCTTT.

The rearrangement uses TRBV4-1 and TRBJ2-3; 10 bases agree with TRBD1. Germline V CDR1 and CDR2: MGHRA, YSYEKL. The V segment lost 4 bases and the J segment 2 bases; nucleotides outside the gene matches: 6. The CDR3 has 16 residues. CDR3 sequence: CASSRAGQGSTDTQYF. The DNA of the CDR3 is TGCGCCAGCAGCCGAGCGGGACAGGGGTCCACAGATACGCAGTATTTT.

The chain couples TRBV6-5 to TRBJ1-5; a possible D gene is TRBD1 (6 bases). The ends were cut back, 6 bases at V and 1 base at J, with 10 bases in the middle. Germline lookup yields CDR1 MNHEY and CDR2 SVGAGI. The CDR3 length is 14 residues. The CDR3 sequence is CASSLRGSNQPQHF. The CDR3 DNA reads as TGTGCCAGCAGCCTAAGGGGGAGCAATCAGCCCCAGCATTTT.

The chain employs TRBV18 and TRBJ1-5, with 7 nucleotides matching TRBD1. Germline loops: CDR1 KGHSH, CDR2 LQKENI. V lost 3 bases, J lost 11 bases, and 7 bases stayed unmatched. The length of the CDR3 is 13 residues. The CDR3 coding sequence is TGTGCCAGCTCACCGGACAGGAGCGCGACCCAGCATTTT. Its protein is CASSPDRSATQHF.